The 8 T cell receptor beta chains reported below all come from one sample, sequenced in a study of response to subunit inactivated influenza vaccine. From the RT-PCR reads, TCRdb called clonotypes with MiXCR, one entry per CDR3 protein. The profile shows almost 600,000 distinct CDR3 sequences, 14% of them singletons. The input for sequencing was PBMCs from blood, taken 11 to 12 days after vaccination. Source of these receptors: a man aged 50 to 60 who received an inactivated influenza vaccine.

The V call is TRBV10-3, the J call TRBJ2-7; 11 nucleotides match TRBD2. Per germline, CDR1 ENHRY and CDR2 SYGVKD. V lost 10 bases and J lost 4; bases outside the gene matches: 12. The CDR3 has 15 amino acids. The CDR3 DNA reads as TGTGCCACCTTATCCTCTAGCGGGGGGCGATACGAGCAGTACTTC. Residues: CATLSSSGGRYEQYF.

J is TRBJ1-1 and V is TRBV29-1, with D maybe TRBD1 (5 bases). The CDR3 runs to 11 residues. Germline V gene data show CDR1 as SQVTM and CDR2 as ANQGSEA. V shed 4 bases and J shed 7 bases, with 10 bases lying between them. CDR3 sequence (DNA): TGCAGCGTTGCGGGGGGGGGTGAAGCTTTCTTT. Residues: CSVAGGGEAFF.

This chain links TRBV7-9 with TRBJ2-5; D call uncertain. The CDR3 has 11 residues. Germline lookup yields CDR1 SEHNR and CDR2 FQNEAQ (reference sequence). With 6 bases removed from V and 5 bases from J, the gap between germline ends came to 7 bases. The CDR3 nucleotides are TGTGCCAGCAGGAAAGGGGAGACCCAGTACTTC. Translating it yields CASRKGETQYF.

The rearrangement joins TRBV23-1 to TRBJ2-1, with 9 positions matching TRBD1. TRBV23-1 is labeled an ORF, and its function is uncertain. V lost 7 bases to trimming and J lost 8 bases; unmatched junction nucleotides: 12. This CDR3 comprises 15 residues. CDR3 protein: CASTKGQGSGDEQFF. CDR3 DNA sequence: TGCGCCAGCACCAAGGGACAGGGAAGTGGAGATGAGCAGTTCTTC.

The table lists this clonotype with a few counts. The chain uses TRBV18 and TRBJ2-4, with D possibly being TRBD1 (6 bases). There are 15 residues in the CDR3. Germline values: CDR1 KGHSH, CDR2 LQKENI. The V gene lost 4 bases and the J gene lost 1 base, with 11 bases spanning the gap. This CDR3 reads CASSLTGSAKNIQYF. The CDR3 region has the DNA TGTGCCAGCTCACTTACAGGGTCGGCCAAAAACATTCAGTACTTC.

Here the CDR3 DNA reads TGTGCCAGCAGTGGCGGACAGGTCCCCACAGATACGCAGTATTTT. Protein sequence: CASSGGQVPTDTQYF. J is TRBJ2-3 and V is TRBV6-1; 7 nucleotides align to TRBD1. Germline-derived CDR1 and CDR2 are MNHNS and SASEGT. This CDR3 has 15 residues. Losses at the gene ends were 4 bases for V and 2 bases for J; bases not matched to a gene: 6.

This clonotype was seen repeatedly, ten times or more. The V and J genes are TRBV12-3 or TRBV12-4 and TRBJ1-6, with D maybe TRBD1 (6 bases). The ends were cut back, 6 bases at V and 9 bases at J, with 18 bases in the middle. The CDR3 contains 15 residues. The CDR3 sequence is CASSTAGGLGSPLHF. CDR3 coding DNA: TGTGCCAGCAGCACCGCCGGGGGGCTTGGTTCACCCCTCCACTTT.

The sample holds a few counts of this clonotype. The rearrangement uses TRBV18 and TRBJ2-3; D is possibly TRBD2 (6 bases). CDR1 and CDR2 (germline): KGHSH, LQKENI. This CDR3 is 15 amino acids long. Trimming removed 3 bases from V and 3 bases from J, with 13 bases in between. CDR3 sequence: CASSPRRAGTDTQYF. In DNA, the CDR3 is TGTGCCAGCTCACCCCGGAGGGCCGGAACAGATACGCAGTATTTT.